The present entry profiles one T cell receptor (beta chain) with its context. Germline loops: CDR1 MNHNS, CDR2 SASEGT. V was pared by 4 bases and J by 4 bases, with 1 base of the junction left unmatched. The CDR3 runs 15 residues. The entry originates in a study of cytomegalovirus exposure and HLA in healthy donors. 60 Vbeta and 13 Jbeta primers were used in PCR. Profiling relied on immunoSEQ multiplex PCR, and the TCRdb table lists in-frame clones only, not all of them. The repertoire holds under 200,000 clones, over 60% seen once, with approximately 3.1% in the top ten. The sequenced sample consisted of PBMCs. The origin of this receptor is a woman in her thirties or forties in good health and CMV-seronegative. This chain uses TRBV6-1 with TRBJ2-3; TRBD2 matches at 14 bases. The CDR3 DNA reads as TGTGCCAGCAGTGGGACTAGCGGGGGGCCAGATACGCAGTATTTT. Protein: CASSGTSGGPDTQYF.